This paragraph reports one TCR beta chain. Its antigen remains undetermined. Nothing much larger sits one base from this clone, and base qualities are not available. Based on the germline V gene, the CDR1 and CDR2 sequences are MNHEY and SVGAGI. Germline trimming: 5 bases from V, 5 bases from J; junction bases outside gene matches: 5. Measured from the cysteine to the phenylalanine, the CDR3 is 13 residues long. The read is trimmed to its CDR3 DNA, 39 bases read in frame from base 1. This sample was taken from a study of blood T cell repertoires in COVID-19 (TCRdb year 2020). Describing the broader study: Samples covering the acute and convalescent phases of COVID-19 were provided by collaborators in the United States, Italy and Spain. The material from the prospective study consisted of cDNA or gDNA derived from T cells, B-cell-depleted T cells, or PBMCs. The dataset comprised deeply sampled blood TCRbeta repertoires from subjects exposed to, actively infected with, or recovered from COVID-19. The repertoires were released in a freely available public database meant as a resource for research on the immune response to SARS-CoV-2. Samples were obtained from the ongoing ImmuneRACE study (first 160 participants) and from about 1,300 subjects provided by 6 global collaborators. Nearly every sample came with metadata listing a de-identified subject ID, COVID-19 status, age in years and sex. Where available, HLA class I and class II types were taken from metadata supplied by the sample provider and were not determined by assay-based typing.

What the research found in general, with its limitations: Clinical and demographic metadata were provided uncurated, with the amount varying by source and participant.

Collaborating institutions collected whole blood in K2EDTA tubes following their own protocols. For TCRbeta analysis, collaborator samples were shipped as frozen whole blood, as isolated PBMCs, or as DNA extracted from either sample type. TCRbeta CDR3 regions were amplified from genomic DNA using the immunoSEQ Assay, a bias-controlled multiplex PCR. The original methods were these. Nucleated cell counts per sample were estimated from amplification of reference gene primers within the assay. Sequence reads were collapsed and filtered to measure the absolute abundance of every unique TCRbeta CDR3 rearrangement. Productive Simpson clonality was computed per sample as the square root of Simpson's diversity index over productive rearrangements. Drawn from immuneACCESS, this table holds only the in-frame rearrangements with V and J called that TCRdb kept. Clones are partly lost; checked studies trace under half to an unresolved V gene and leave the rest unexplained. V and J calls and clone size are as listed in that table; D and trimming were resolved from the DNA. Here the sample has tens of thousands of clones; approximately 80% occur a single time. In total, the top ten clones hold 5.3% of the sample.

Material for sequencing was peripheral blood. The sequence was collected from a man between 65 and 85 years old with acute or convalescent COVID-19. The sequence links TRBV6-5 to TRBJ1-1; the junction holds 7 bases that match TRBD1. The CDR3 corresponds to CASSRTGGTEAFF. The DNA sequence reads TGTGCCAGCAGTAGGACAGGCGGGACTGAAGCTTTCTTT.